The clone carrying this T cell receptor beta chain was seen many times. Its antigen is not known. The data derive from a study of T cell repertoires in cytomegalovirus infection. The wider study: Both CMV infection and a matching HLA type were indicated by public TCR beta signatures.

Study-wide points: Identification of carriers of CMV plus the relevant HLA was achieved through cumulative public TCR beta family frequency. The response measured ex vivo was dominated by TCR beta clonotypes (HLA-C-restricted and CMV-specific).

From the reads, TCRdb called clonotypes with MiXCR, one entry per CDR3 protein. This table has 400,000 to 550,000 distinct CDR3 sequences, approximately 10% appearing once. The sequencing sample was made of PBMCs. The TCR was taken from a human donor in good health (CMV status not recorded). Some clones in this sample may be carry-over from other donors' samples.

The CDR3 DNA sequence: TGTGCCAGCCGGAGCGGGAGTAGGGCAGATACGCAGTATTTT. Translated: CASRSGSRADTQYF. The rearrangement joins TRBV12-3 or TRBV12-4 to TRBJ2-3; 8 bases line up with TRBD2. After removal of 8 bases from V and 4 bases from J, the junction contained 8 bases not matched to a gene. The CDR3 runs 14 residues.